This is a list of T cell receptor beta chains from one sample in a study of shared clonotypes between healthy human individuals. Measured with immunoSEQ multiplex PCR; TCRdb has only the in-frame clones, and not every one. The sample lists more than 2,000,000 clones, more than 80% seen once, with approximately 0.4% in the top ten. Sequenced: naive CD4+ T cells from PBMCs. The receptors were gathered from a man aged 18 to 30 in good health. Some clones in this sample may be carry-over from other donors' samples. CDR3s include the opening cysteine and the closing phenylalanine or tryptophan. Each record gives: CDR3 DNA, CDR3 protein, V gene, clone size, D gene, J gene. D genes are given only for firm matches. The size entry is marked missing in some rows and otherwise reads once, few, many or a size class.

cdr3_nt: TGTGCCAGCAGCACAGAAGAAGGGGGCCGTGGCTACACCTTC
cdr3_aa: CASSTEEGGRGYTF
v_call: TRBV7-9
clone_size: .
d_call: TRBD1
j_call: TRBJ1-2

cdr3_nt: TGTGCCAGCAGGTTAGCGGGAGGTCTTGTCAATGAGCAGTTCTTC
cdr3_aa: CASRLAGGLVNEQFF
v_call: TRBV7-2
clone_size: .
d_call: TRBD2
j_call: TRBJ2-1

cdr3_nt: TGTGCCTGGAGTAGGGACAGTGTACCCGGGGAGCTGTTTTTT
cdr3_aa: CAWSRDSVPGELFF
v_call: TRBV30
clone_size: .
d_call: TRBD1
j_call: TRBJ2-2

cdr3_nt: TGTGCCAGCAGTTTTTACGTGACTAGCGGGAGGGCGGGGGAGCTGTTTTTT
cdr3_aa: CASSFYVTSGRAGELFF
v_call: TRBV28
clone_size: .
d_call: TRBD2
j_call: TRBJ2-2

cdr3_nt: TGTGCCAGCAGCTCTGCCCTGGGTTCACAAGAGACCCAGTACTTC
cdr3_aa: CASSSALGSQETQYF
v_call: TRBV7-9
clone_size: .
d_call: .
j_call: TRBJ2-5

cdr3_nt: TGTGCCAGCAGCCTCGCCCGGACAGGGCCCCCCTACGAGCAGTACTTC
cdr3_aa: CASSLARTGPPYEQYF
v_call: TRBV7-9
clone_size: .
d_call: TRBD1
j_call: TRBJ2-7

cdr3_nt: TGTGCCAGCTCATCACTTAGTGAAAAACTGTTTTTT
cdr3_aa: CASSSLSEKLFF
v_call: TRBV18
clone_size: .
d_call: .
j_call: TRBJ1-4

cdr3_nt: TGTGCCATCAGTGAGTCAGCTATTGTGAGCAGACAGAACACTGAAGCTTTCTTT
cdr3_aa: CAISESAIVSRQNTEAFF
v_call: TRBV10-3
clone_size: .
d_call: .
j_call: TRBJ1-1

cdr3_nt: TGTGCCAGCAGCTTAGTGGGGTTCTACGAGCAGTACTTC
cdr3_aa: CASSLVGFYEQYF
v_call: TRBV7-6
clone_size: .
d_call: .
j_call: TRBJ2-7

cdr3_nt: TGTGCCAGCTCACCCGCAGGGCGGCCAGAGACCCAGTACTTC
cdr3_aa: CASSPAGRPETQYF
v_call: TRBV18
clone_size: .
d_call: .
j_call: TRBJ2-5

cdr3_nt: TGTGCCAGCGGACAGGGCCATGGCTACACCTTC
cdr3_aa: CASGQGHGYTF
v_call: TRBV28
clone_size: .
d_call: TRBD1
j_call: TRBJ1-2

cdr3_nt: TGCGCCAGCAGTGACTCGAAAAGGGCCGGGATAAATGAGCAGTTCTTC
cdr3_aa: CASSDSKRAGINEQFF
v_call: TRBV10-2
clone_size: .
d_call: .
j_call: TRBJ2-1

cdr3_nt: TGTGCCAGCAGCTTACCTAAGGGACTAGCGGTCTACGAGCAGTACTTC
cdr3_aa: CASSLPKGLAVYEQYF
v_call: TRBV7-9
clone_size: .
d_call: TRBD2
j_call: TRBJ2-7

cdr3_nt: TGCGCCAGCAGCTTCCGGGCCGGGGCCAACGTCCTGACTTTC
cdr3_aa: CASSFRAGANVLTF
v_call: TRBV5-1
clone_size: .
d_call: .
j_call: TRBJ2-6

cdr3_nt: TGTGCCAGCAGTTCCCGCTCCGGGACTGTTTCCTACGAGCAGTACTTC
cdr3_aa: CASSSRSGTVSYEQYF
v_call: TRBV6-5
clone_size: .
d_call: .
j_call: TRBJ2-7

cdr3_nt: TGTGCCAGCAGCCAGAGCGCGTGGGGACACCGCTACAATGAGCAGTTCTTC
cdr3_aa: CASSQSAWGHRYNEQFF
v_call: TRBV14
clone_size: .
d_call: .
j_call: TRBJ2-1

cdr3_nt: TGTGCCAGCTCACGCGGCGGCGAGCAGTACTTC
cdr3_aa: CASSRGGEQYF
v_call: TRBV18
clone_size: .
d_call: .
j_call: TRBJ2-7

cdr3_nt: TGTGCCAGTAGGCCGGGACATCTGAACTATGGCTACACCTTC
cdr3_aa: CASRPGHLNYGYTF
v_call: TRBV19
clone_size: .
d_call: .
j_call: TRBJ1-2

cdr3_nt: TGTGCCAGTAGTACCCCAGGGGGGGGGAGTAATCAGCCCCAGCATTTT
cdr3_aa: CASSTPGGGSNQPQHF
v_call: TRBV19
clone_size: .
d_call: TRBD1
j_call: TRBJ1-5

cdr3_nt: TGCGCCAGCAGTCATTCCCCAGCGGGGACAGGGACCTACAATGAGCAGTTCTTC
cdr3_aa: CASSHSPAGTGTYNEQFF
v_call: TRBV5-1
clone_size: .
d_call: TRBD1
j_call: TRBJ2-1

cdr3_nt: TGTGCCAGCAGCTCATTAGCGGAATCCTACAATGAGCAGTTCTTC
cdr3_aa: CASSSLAESYNEQFF
v_call: TRBV9
clone_size: .
d_call: .
j_call: TRBJ2-1

cdr3_nt: TGTGCCAGTAGTATTGGTGGGGGACTAGCGGGCCAAGATACGCAGTATTTT
cdr3_aa: CASSIGGGLAGQDTQYF
v_call: TRBV19
clone_size: .
d_call: TRBD2
j_call: TRBJ2-3

cdr3_nt: TGTGCCAGCAGCTTGGGCGGGGGAATCCCCTACGAGCAGTACTTC
cdr3_aa: CASSLGGGIPYEQYF
v_call: TRBV7-2
clone_size: few
d_call: TRBD2
j_call: TRBJ2-7

cdr3_nt: TGTGCCAGCAGGCCAGGGGCCATCTATGGCTACACCTTC
cdr3_aa: CASRPGAIYGYTF
v_call: TRBV5-4
clone_size: .
d_call: .
j_call: TRBJ1-2

cdr3_nt: TGTGCCAGCAGGCTAGCGGGAGCCAATGAGCAGTTCTTC
cdr3_aa: CASRLAGANEQFF
v_call: TRBV5-5
clone_size: few
d_call: TRBD2
j_call: TRBJ2-1

cdr3_nt: TGTGCCAGCAGCTTCAGCAGGGACCAAGAGACCCAGTACTTC
cdr3_aa: CASSFSRDQETQYF
v_call: TRBV7-9
clone_size: .
d_call: .
j_call: TRBJ2-5

cdr3_nt: TGTGCCTCGAACGGCGGGGACGGGAATGAGCAGTTCTTC
cdr3_aa: CASNGGDGNEQFF
v_call: TRBV6-6
clone_size: once
d_call: .
j_call: TRBJ2-1

cdr3_nt: TGTGCCAGCAGTCGTAGCGGGAGAGCCGGGGAGCTGTTTTTT
cdr3_aa: CASSRSGRAGELFF
v_call: TRBV27
clone_size: .
d_call: TRBD2
j_call: TRBJ2-2

cdr3_nt: TGCGCCAGCAGTTACCGGGCCTCAACGGCAAACACTGAAGCTTTCTTT
cdr3_aa: CASSYRASTANTEAFF
v_call: TRBV5-1
clone_size: once
d_call: .
j_call: TRBJ1-1

cdr3_nt: TGTGCCAGCAGCTTGGTTGCGCGGGGACTCTACGAGCAGTACTTC
cdr3_aa: CASSLVARGLYEQYF
v_call: TRBV5-4
clone_size: .
d_call: .
j_call: TRBJ2-7

cdr3_nt: TGCGCCAGCAGCTATGGCGGGACAGGAACAGATACGCAGTATTTT
cdr3_aa: CASSYGGTGTDTQYF
v_call: TRBV5-1
clone_size: .
d_call: TRBD1
j_call: TRBJ2-3

cdr3_nt: TGTGCCAGCAGCGCCTTTCCGGCGGATTACAATGAGCAGTTCTTC
cdr3_aa: CASSAFPADYNEQFF
v_call: TRBV9
clone_size: .
d_call: .
j_call: TRBJ2-1

cdr3_nt: TGTGCCGCCTCCGGGACTACGAACACCGGGGAGCTGTTTTTT
cdr3_aa: CAASGTTNTGELFF
v_call: TRBV30
clone_size: .
d_call: TRBD2
j_call: TRBJ2-2

cdr3_nt: TGCGCCAGCAGCTTGGAGGTTCCAGGGAGGCTTGGCTACACCTTC
cdr3_aa: CASSLEVPGRLGYTF
v_call: TRBV5-1
clone_size: .
d_call: .
j_call: TRBJ1-2

cdr3_nt: TGTGCCAGCAGCTTACTAGGTTCCTATGGCTACACCTTC
cdr3_aa: CASSLLGSYGYTF
v_call: TRBV7-2
clone_size: .
d_call: .
j_call: TRBJ1-2

cdr3_nt: TGTGCCAGCAGCCAACTGGCCGACGGTACGCAGTATTTT
cdr3_aa: CASSQLADGTQYF
v_call: TRBV7-9
clone_size: .
d_call: .
j_call: TRBJ2-3

cdr3_nt: TGCGCCAGCAGCCTGGGTCGGCAGGGGCTCTTCAATGAGCAGTTCTTC
cdr3_aa: CASSLGRQGLFNEQFF
v_call: TRBV5-1
clone_size: .
d_call: .
j_call: TRBJ2-1

cdr3_nt: TGTGCCAGCAGCGCCCCAGGGGTTGCTGGAAACACCATATATTTT
cdr3_aa: CASSAPGVAGNTIYF
v_call: TRBV9
clone_size: .
d_call: .
j_call: TRBJ1-3

cdr3_nt: TGTGCCTGGGGGCTGGGGGCACCCGATTCTGGTTATGGCTACACCTTC
cdr3_aa: CAWGLGAPDSGYGYTF
v_call: TRBV30
clone_size: .
d_call: .
j_call: TRBJ1-2

cdr3_nt: TGTGCCAGCAGCCGCGGGGGGGGCACTGAAGCTTTCTTT
cdr3_aa: CASSRGGGTEAFF
v_call: TRBV7-9
clone_size: .
d_call: .
j_call: TRBJ1-1

cdr3_nt: TGCGCCAGCAGCTTTGGGGGAGTTGGAAACACCATATATTTT
cdr3_aa: CASSFGGVGNTIYF
v_call: TRBV5-1
clone_size: once
d_call: .
j_call: TRBJ1-3

cdr3_nt: TGTGCCAGCAGTTACTCAGTGAACACTGAAGCTTTCTTT
cdr3_aa: CASSYSVNTEAFF
v_call: TRBV6-5
clone_size: .
d_call: .
j_call: TRBJ1-1

cdr3_nt: TGTGCCAGTAATGACTGGAGCTCTGGAAACACCATATATTTT
cdr3_aa: CASNDWSSGNTIYF
v_call: TRBV19
clone_size: .
d_call: .
j_call: TRBJ1-3

cdr3_nt: TGTGCCAGCAGCTTATTATCGGCGGGAGGCACAGATACGCAGTATTTT
cdr3_aa: CASSLLSAGGTDTQYF
v_call: TRBV7-9
clone_size: .
d_call: TRBD2
j_call: TRBJ2-3

cdr3_nt: TGTGCCAGCAGCGTAGGGGATCGACTAGGCACCTACAATGAGCAGTTCTTC
cdr3_aa: CASSVGDRLGTYNEQFF
v_call: TRBV25-1
clone_size: .
d_call: .
j_call: TRBJ2-1

cdr3_nt: TGTGCCAGCAGCGCGCCCGGGACAGCGAACACTGAAGCTTTCTTT
cdr3_aa: CASSAPGTANTEAFF
v_call: TRBV5-4
clone_size: .
d_call: TRBD1
j_call: TRBJ1-1

cdr3_nt: TGTGCCAGCAGCTTAGTGGCGCAGGAGGGCACTGAAGCTTTCTTT
cdr3_aa: CASSLVAQEGTEAFF
v_call: TRBV11-2
clone_size: .
d_call: .
j_call: TRBJ1-1

cdr3_nt: TGTGCCAGCAGCAACCCATGGGGACAACAAGAGACCCAGTACTTC
cdr3_aa: CASSNPWGQQETQYF
v_call: TRBV25-1
clone_size: .
d_call: .
j_call: TRBJ2-5

cdr3_nt: TGCGCCAGCAGCCCTACAGGCCAAGGGTTCTACGAGCAGTACTTC
cdr3_aa: CASSPTGQGFYEQYF
v_call: TRBV5-1
clone_size: .
d_call: .
j_call: TRBJ2-7

cdr3_nt: TGTGCTAGTGGTCCTCAGGGGCGAGGGTCTGAAGCTTTCTTT
cdr3_aa: CASGPQGRGSEAFF
v_call: TRBV12-5
clone_size: .
d_call: .
j_call: TRBJ1-1

cdr3_nt: TGTGCCAGCAGCCAGGGGTATAGCAATCAGCCCCAGCATTTT
cdr3_aa: CASSQGYSNQPQHF
v_call: TRBV7-6
clone_size: .
d_call: .
j_call: TRBJ1-5